A single sample is the source of the 24 T cell receptor beta chains below, sequenced in a study of blood T cell repertoires in COVID-19. Data came from immunoSEQ multiplex PCR; TCRdb stores just in-frame clones and leaves some out. The data hold fewer than 300,000 clones, with about nine tenths observed a single time. Input material: PBMCs or T cells enriched from blood (not recorded which). The source is a woman aged 30 to 39 who had recovered from COVID-19.

A single count supports this clone. The gene calls are TRBV28 and TRBJ1-2; D is unresolved. This CDR3 is 13 amino acids long. Trimming shortened V by 3 bases and J by 5 bases, and 10 bases separated the two germline ends. Germline V lookup: CDR1 MDHEN, CDR2 SYDVKM. In DNA, the CDR3 is TGTGCCAGCAGTTTTAGCCAGCTTTATGGCTACACCTTC. It translates to CASSFSQLYGYTF.

The chain is built from TRBV10-3 and TRBJ1-5, with 8 bases lining up with TRBD1. Looked up from germline, CDR1 is ENHRY and CDR2 is SYGVKD. J lost 5 bases, V lost 8 bases, and 8 bases had no gene match. The CDR3 is 14 residues long. The CDR3 DNA sequence: TGTGCCATCTCACAGGGGGAGGGTGATCAGCCCCAGCATTTT. This codes for CAISQGEGDQPQHF.

V gene TRBV12-3 or TRBV12-4 combines with J gene TRBJ2-7; possible D gene TRBD1, 5 bases. The CDR3 contains 13 residues. V was pared by 3 bases and J by 6 bases, with 12 bases between. Here the CDR3 reads CASSFQGSTEQYF. Written as DNA, the CDR3 is TGTGCCAGCAGTTTCCAGGGTAGCACCGAGCAGTACTTC.

The rearrangement uses TRBV18 and TRBJ2-3, with TRBD2 matching 11 bases. This CDR3 has 18 residues. The V and J ends lost 4 bases and 2 bases, in that order; junction bases with no gene match: 11. CDR1 KGHSH and CDR2 LQKENI come from the germline V gene. The CDR3 bases are TGTGCCAGCTCACAAGAGGGGGGGACTAGCGGACCCACAGATACGCAGTATTTT. Translation gives CASSQEGGTSGPTDTQYF.

The chain carries TRBV6-1 and TRBJ1-2; D possibly corresponds to TRBD1 (6 bases). Trimming took 3 bases from V and 2 from J, leaving 10 bases between them. This CDR3 has 14 residues. CDR1 is MNHNS, CDR2 SASEGT, per germline. DNA for the CDR3: TGTGCCAGCAGTGACTGGGACACCAACTATGGCTACACCTTC. Amino acid sequence: CASSDWDTNYGYTF.

J is TRBJ2-7 and V is TRBV2; D might be TRBD1 (7 bases). Germline values: CDR1 SNHLY, CDR2 FYNNEI. Trimming pared 3 bases from V and 4 bases from J, leaving 16 bases between. The CDR3 is made up of 15 amino acids. In DNA, the CDR3 is TGTGCCAGCAGTGAGGGGGGCAGGGGGGTTTACGAGCAGTACTTC. Protein product: CASSEGGRGVYEQYF.

CDR3 in DNA: TGTGCCAGCAGCTTCGGACAGGTCAATGAAGCTTTCTTT. Encoded protein: CASSFGQVNEAFF. The rearrangement joins TRBV28 to TRBJ1-1; TRBD1 aligns across 7 bases. CDR3 length: 13 residues. Germline V CDR1 and CDR2: MDHEN, SYDVKM. V shed 6 bases, J shed 7 bases, and the junction held 8 bases outside the gene matches.

The chain joins TRBV28 to TRBJ2-7; 8 bases align to TRBD2. V gave up 6 bases and J gave up 0 bases; unmatched junction bases: 13. CDR1 is MDHEN, CDR2 SYDVKM, per germline. The CDR3 has 17 residues. The CDR3 DNA reads TGTGCCAGCAGCCGCAGACTAGCGACCCAACACTCCTACGAGCAGTACTTC. Translated, it gives CASSRRLATQHSYEQYF.

The chain joins TRBV18 to TRBJ1-6, with 9 nucleotides matching TRBD1. This CDR3 region has 16 residues. V was clipped by 0 bases and J by 7 bases; unmatched bases: 4. CDR1 is KGHSH, CDR2 LQKENI, per germline. DNA of the CDR3: TGTGCCAGCTCACCACCAGCGGGACAGGGAAATTCACCCCTCCACTTT. As protein: CASSPPAGQGNSPLHF. Based on the CDR3 plus reference TRBV18 and TRBJ1-6, the full variable domain is NAGVMQNPRHLVRRRGQEARLRCSPMKGHSHVYWYRQLPEEGLKFMVYLQKENIIDESGMPKERFSAEFPKEGPSILRIQQVVRGDSAAYFCASSPPAGQGNSPLHFGNGTRLTVT.

This chain joins TRBV7-2 and TRBJ2-1, with TRBD2 matching 7 bases. Germline V gene lookup returns CDR1 SGHTA and CDR2 FQGNSA. J was trimmed by 1 base and V by 5 bases; bases with no gene match: 5. This CDR3 is 15 amino acids long. The CDR3 DNA follows: TGTGCCAGCAGCCCCGGACTAGGATCCTACAATGAGCAGTTCTTC. Translated, it gives CASSPGLGSYNEQFF.

The chain carries TRBV21-1 and TRBJ2-2; the listed D gene, TRBD2, was not tested against the DNA. TRBV21-1 is a listed pseudogene. The CDR3 consists of 13 residues. The CDR3 protein is CASSNREVGELFF. The CDR3 bases are TGTGCCAGCAGCAATCGGGAGGTGGGGGAGCTGTTTTTT.

This clone was seen a handful of times. The V and J genes are TRBV7-2 and TRBJ2-5; 8 bases are shared with TRBD1. This CDR3 is built from 16 residues. Germline trimming cut 4 bases from V and 4 bases from J; bases unmatched to any gene: 11. CDR1 SGHTA and CDR2 FQGNSA come from the germline V gene. The chain's CDR3 is CASSYGIGTGGETQYF. The CDR3 nucleotides read TGTGCCAGCAGCTACGGTATTGGGACAGGCGGAGAGACCCAGTACTTC. Together with reference TRBV7-2 and TRBJ2-5, the CDR3 gives the full variable domain: GAGVSQSPSNKVTEKGKDVELRCDPISGHTALYWYRQSLGQGLEFLIYFQGNSAPDKSGLPSDRFSAERTGGSVSTLTIQRTQQEDSAVYLCASSYGIGTGGETQYFGPGTRLLVL.

The CDR3 DNA reads TGTGCCAGCAGTAGGTCGGGGGGGATCACCGGGACAGGGCGAGCCCAGGCTTTCTTT. Translation gives CASSRSGGITGTGRAQAFF. This sequence joins TRBV27 and TRBJ1-1, with TRBD1 identical over 9 bases. Germline CDR1 MNHEY, CDR2 SMNVEV (reference sequence). The V segment lost 5 bases and the J segment 11 bases; nucleotides outside the gene matches: 27. This CDR3 region has 19 residues.

The genes are TRBV28 and TRBJ2-2, with 8 bases matching TRBD2. Unmatched junction bases numbered 8, after V lost 10 bases and J lost 7 bases. Germline CDR1 is MDHEN and CDR2 is SYDVKM. CDR3 length: 13 residues. In DNA, the CDR3 is TGTGCCATCGGGACTAGTTTTGTCGGGGAGCTGTTTTTT. The encoded protein is CAIGTSFVGELFF. The entire variable domain, with the rest obtained from reference TRBV28 and TRBJ2-2, is as follows: DVKVTQSSRYLVKRTGEKVFLECVQDMDHENMFWYRQDPGLGLRLIYFSYDVKMKEKGDIPEGYSVSREKKERFSLILESASTNQTSMYLCAIGTSFVGELFFGEGSRLTVL.

This clone showed up just once. The CDR3 bases are TGTGCCAGCAAGGAGATTAGAAGGTTGTTTTCGGAGACCCAGTACTTC. It is translated as CASKEIRRLFSETQYF. The chain uses TRBV21-1 and TRBJ2-5; TRBD2 is the table's D call, not checked against the DNA. TRBV21-1 is a pseudogene locus. The CDR3 is 16 residues long.

Only one count was recorded for this clone. This chain connects TRBV30 to TRBJ1-6; 10 nucleotides line up with TRBD1. V shed 8 bases and J 0 bases; nucleotides not matched to a gene: 10. CDR1 is GTSNPN, CDR2 SVGIG, per germline (reference sequence). The CDR3 has 17 residues. The CDR3 DNA follows: TGTGCCGGCCGGGACAGGGGTCGGAGCTCCTATAATTCACCCCTCCACTTT. Amino acids: CAGRDRGRSSYNSPLHF.

The chain joins TRBV7-2 to TRBJ2-7, with 8 bases fitting TRBD1. The CDR3 is 14 residues long. Germline lookup yields CDR1 SGHTA and CDR2 FQGNSA. Losses at the gene ends were 4 bases for V and 6 bases for J; bases not matched to a gene: 8. In DNA form, the CDR3 reads TGTGCCAGCAGCTCGGGACAGGTGAGATCCGAGCAGTACTTC. Translated, it gives CASSSGQVRSEQYF.

The V and J genes are TRBV6-5 and TRBJ1-3, with D unclear. V lost 7 bases, J lost 2 bases, and 9 bases lay in between. The CDR3 is 13 amino acids. Germline CDR1 MNHEY, CDR2 SVGAGI. CDR3: CASIQDPGNTIYF. The CDR3 coding sequence is TGTGCCAGCATCCAGGATCCTGGAAACACCATATATTTT.

The chain employs TRBV28 and TRBJ1-2; 7 bases map to TRBD1. The length of the CDR3 is 14 residues. The ends lost 4 bases at V and 7 bases at J; junction bases unmatched: 9. Per the germline V gene, CDR1 is MDHEN and CDR2 is SYDVKM. The CDR3 bases are TGTGCCAGCAGTTGGAGGACAGGTCTTTCTGGCTACACCTTC. Protein: CASSWRTGLSGYTF.

The rearrangement uses TRBV27 and TRBJ2-3; 13 nucleotides match TRBD2. The CDR3 is 16 amino acids. Losses at the gene ends were 4 bases for V and 3 bases for J; bases not matched to a gene: 4. Germline V gene sequence: CDR1 MNHEY, CDR2 SMNVEV (reference sequence). In DNA, the CDR3 is TGTGCCAGCAGTTCCTTACTAGCGGGAGGGACAGATACGCAGTATTTT. Translating gives CASSSLLAGGTDTQYF.

This chain links TRBV5-1 with TRBJ2-3; 9 bases agree with TRBD2. The germline CDR1 and CDR2 sequences are SGHRS and YFSETQ. The CDR3 sequence is 14 residues long. Trimming removed 5 bases from V and 4 bases from J; junction bases left unmatched: 5. CDR3 sequence (DNA): TGCGCCAGCAGTAGGGCTAGCGGGGCAGATACGCAGTATTTT. Translated: CASSRASGADTQYF.

The rearrangement uses TRBV15 and TRBJ2-1; TRBD2 matches at 9 bases. This CDR3 region has 15 residues. V shed 4 bases, J shed 8 bases, and the junction held 9 bases outside the gene matches. The germline CDR1 and CDR2 sequences are LNHNV and YYDKDF (reference sequence). The CDR3 nucleotides are TGTGCCACCAGCAATATAGCGGGAGTGGGCGATGAGCAGTTCTTC. Protein product: CATSNIAGVGDEQFF. Using reference TRBV15 and TRBJ2-1 for the parts outside the CDR3, the full variable domain is DAMVIQNPRYQVTQFGKPVTLSCSQTLNHNVMYWYQQKSSQAPKLLFHYYDKDFNNEADTPDNFQSRRPNTSFCFLDIRSPGLGDTAMYLCATSNIAGVGDEQFFGPGTRLTVL.

V is TRBV4-3 and J is TRBJ1-1, with TRBD1 identical over 7 bases. The CDR3 extends over 15 amino acids. The germline V gene encodes CDR1 LGHNA and CDR2 YSLEER. V lost 0 bases and J lost 5; bases outside the gene matches: 6. The CDR3 sequence: CASSQEEGAGTEAFF. CDR3 nucleotide sequence: TGCGCCAGCAGCCAAGAGGAGGGGGCAGGAACTGAAGCTTTCTTT.

The rearrangement links TRBV6-2 or TRBV6-3 to TRBJ1-1; D gene uncertain. Looked up from germline, CDR1 is MNHEY and CDR2 is SVGEGT. CDR3 length equals 12 residues. Trimming cost V 5 bases and J 0 bases, with 4 bases left between them. The CDR3 region is CASSTVNTEAFF. CDR3 DNA sequence: TGTGCCAGCAGTACAGTGAACACTGAAGCTTTCTTT.